Listed here is a single T cell receptor beta chain. Its antigen is unknown. Germline V CDR1 and CDR2: SEHNR, FQNEAQ (reference sequence). CDR3 length: 14 amino acids. Deletions cut 5 bases from V and 1 base from J, with 11 bases between. Clones were read by immunoSEQ multiplex PCR, and TCRdb kept only the in-frame ones, dropping some. The table lists about 120,000 clones, 93% of them singletons. The source of the sample is a study of graft-versus-host responses after intestinal transplantation. Study in general: Recipients got multivisceral, liver-intestinal, or isolated intestinal transplants.

Sequencing used unstimulated CD8+ T cells sorted from spleen or lymph node cells, obtained before intestinal transplant. This receptor was identified in a human donor who received an intestinal transplant. J is TRBJ1-2 and V is TRBV7-9; no clear D. CDR3 nucleotides: TGTGCCAGCAGCGTTGAAAGGGTTAACTATGGCTACACCTTC. Residues: CASSVERVNYGYTF.